A single TCR beta chain is shown here with its context. This entry belongs to a study of blood T cells in healthy people across ages. The use of a sample-barcoded 5' primer and a J-beta primer mix characterized a second PCR of about 7 to 12 cycles. TCRdb reprocessed the 5' RACE reads with MiXCR, giving one entry per CDR3 protein. The table lists about 1.1 million distinct CDR3 sequences, less than 45% of them singletons. The CDR3 has 14 amino acids. The germline gives CDR1 SGDLS, CDR2 YYNGEE. The chain joins TRBV9 to TRBJ2-5; D is perhaps TRBD2 (6 bases). The tail of the sequence fits TRBJ2-7 better, so the J call may be wrong. Specimen: blood. The sequence was obtained from a man aged 18-30 years in good health. Here the CDR3 reads CASSPRLGGYEQYF. The DNA for the CDR3 is TGTGCCAGCAGTCCACGACTAGGTGGTTACGAGCAGTACTTC.